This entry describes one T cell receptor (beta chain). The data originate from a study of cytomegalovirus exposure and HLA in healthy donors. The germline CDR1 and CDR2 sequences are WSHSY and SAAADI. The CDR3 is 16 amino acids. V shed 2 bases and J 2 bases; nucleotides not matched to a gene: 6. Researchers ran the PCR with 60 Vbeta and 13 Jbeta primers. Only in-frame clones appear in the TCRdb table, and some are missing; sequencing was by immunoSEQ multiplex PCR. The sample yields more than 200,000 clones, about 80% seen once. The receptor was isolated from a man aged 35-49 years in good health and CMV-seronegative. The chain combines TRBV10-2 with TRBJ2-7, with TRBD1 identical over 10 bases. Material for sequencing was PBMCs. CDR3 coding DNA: TGCGCCAGCAGTGAGGGCGCTGGGACAGGGGCCTACGAGCAGTACTTC. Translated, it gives CASSEGAGTGAYEQYF.